One sample yielded the 14 T cell receptor beta chains listed below, sequenced in a study of Graves' ophthalmopathy and Graves' hyperthyroidism. TCR beta CDR3 regions were amplified from RNA transcripts. First-round RT-PCR relied on HTBI primers, and a second-round multiplex PCR came next. Each CDR3 protein is one row after TCRdb ran MiXCR on the multiplex PCR reads. Here the sample spans over a million distinct CDR3 sequences, around a third being singletons. The sequenced sample was peripheral blood or thyroid tissue (not recorded which). The origin of the receptors is an adult man with Graves' hyperthyroidism.

To note about this clonotype: An end of the junction does not agree with germline; a read error may underlie this. The genes are TRBV10-2 and TRBJ1-5, with 7 bases aligning to TRBD1. Germline V gene data show CDR1 as WSHSY and CDR2 as SAAADI. The CDR3 sequence is 11 residues long. CDR3 nucleotides: TGTGCCAGCAGTTCGGGACAGTACGAGCATTTT. This sequence encodes CASSSGQYEHF.

This chain connects TRBV12-3 or TRBV12-4 to TRBJ1-2, with D unclear. V was cut by 5 bases and J by 7 bases, with 11 bases left in between. This CDR3 has 12 amino acids. The DNA for the CDR3 is TGTGCCAGCAGTAGTGTTGTTTCTGGCTACACCTTC. It codes for CASSSVVSGYTF.

The V gene is TRBV20-1, the J gene TRBJ2-6; 7 nucleotides agree with TRBD1. Germline CDR1 DFQATT, CDR2 SNEGSKA (reference sequence). Germline trimming cut 1 base from V and 4 bases from J; bases unmatched to any gene: 1. The CDR3 runs to 14 residues. CDR3 sequence: CSARGGQGANVLTF. The CDR3 bases are TGCAGTGCTAGAGGGGGACAGGGGGCCAACGTCCTGACTTTC.

This clonotype was seen a single time. This chain joins TRBV19 and TRBJ1-1; D ambiguous. The CDR3 contains 14 residues. Germline V gene sequence: CDR1 LNHDA, CDR2 SQIVND (reference sequence). V gave up 5 bases and J gave up 3 bases, with 13 bases separating them. This chain's CDR3 is CASSHSHSDTEAFF. The CDR3 DNA reads TGTGCCAGTAGTCACTCCCACAGCGACACTGAAGCTTTCTTT. Full variable domain (rest looked up from reference TRBV19 and TRBJ1-1): DGGITQSPKYLFRKEGQNVTLSCEQNLNHDAMYWYRQDPGQGLRLIYYSQIVNDFQKGDIAEGYSVSREKKESFPLTVTSAQKNPTAFYLCASSHSHSDTEAFFGQGTRLTVV.

About this clonotype: Given a much more abundant clone one base away, this may be a read error. V gene TRBV7-2 combines with J gene TRBJ1-4, with D possibly TRBD1 on 5 matching bases. The germline CDR1 and CDR2 sequences are SGHTA and FQGNSA. This CDR3 is 13 amino acids long. The chain's CDR3 is CASSLRGMEKLLF. Here the CDR3 DNA reads TGTGCCAGCAGCTTAAGGGGAATGGAAAAACTGCTTTTT.

Turning to this clonotype: A much larger clonotype is one base distant, so this may be a read error. The gene calls are TRBV5-1 and TRBJ1-1; 8 nucleotides align to TRBD1. CDR3 length: 16 amino acids. Trimming took 4 bases from V and 3 from J; bases not matched to a gene: 11. Germline V gives CDR1 SGHRS, CDR2 YFSETQ. CDR3 coding DNA: TGCGCCAGCAGCAGCGGACAGGGCGCGGCTTACACTGAAGCTTTCTTT. Translated, it gives CASSSGQGAAYTEAFF.

This clonotype was detected many times. The rearrangement links TRBV20-1 to TRBJ2-7, with TRBD2 identical over 11 bases. CDR3 length: 12 residues. J was trimmed by 7 bases and V by 5 bases; bases with no gene match: 4. The germline CDR1 and CDR2 sequences are DFQATT and SNEGSKA (reference sequence). This CDR3 is CSARRTSGEQYF. In DNA form, the CDR3 reads TGCAGTGCTCGAAGGACTAGCGGGGAGCAGTACTTC.

In its sample, this clonotype was seen a few times. V is TRBV12-3 or TRBV12-4 and J is TRBJ1-2; 8 bases agree with TRBD1. Germline trimming cut 4 bases from V and 8 bases from J; bases unmatched to any gene: 6. This CDR3 region has 13 residues. Written as DNA, the CDR3 is TGTGCCAGCAGTTCGACAGGGGTTGTCGGCTACACCTTC. It translates to CASSSTGVVGYTF.

With respect to this clonotype: Just one base apart from a much larger clone, this may be a read error. The chain links TRBV19 to TRBJ1-1; 11 positions agree with TRBD1. The V gene's germline CDR1 is LNHDA and CDR2 SQIVND (reference sequence). The CDR3 consists of 12 residues. V was clipped by 4 bases and J by 11 bases; unmatched bases: 3. This CDR3 reads CASSKGQGAAFF. In DNA, the CDR3 is TGTGCCAGTAGTAAAGGACAGGGGGCGGCTTTCTTT.

This rearrangement joins TRBV12-3 or TRBV12-4 to TRBJ2-7; D ambiguous. CDR3 length: 13 residues. The V end lost 4 bases, the J end lost 3 bases, and 10 bases lay between the germline ends. CDR3: CASSYGGNYEQYF. The CDR3 coding sequence is TGTGCCAGCAGTTACGGTGGGAACTACGAGCAGTACTTC.

This clonotype was observed a handful of times. The gene calls are TRBV29-1 and TRBJ2-4; D is unresolved. Germline CDR1 and CDR2: SQVTM and ANQGSEA. The germline V and J ends were trimmed by 6 bases and 7 bases, with 7 bases remaining between them. The CDR3 totals 10 residues. CDR3 loop: CSVADNIQYF. The CDR3 nucleotides read TGCAGCGTAGCCGACAACATTCAGTACTTC.

This clonotype appeared a few times. The chain links TRBV3-1 to TRBJ1-1; D is undetermined. V was clipped by 1 base and J by 10 bases, with 7 bases between them. Per the germline V gene, CDR1 is LGHDT and CDR2 is YNNKEL (reference sequence). The length of the CDR3 is 11 residues. CDR3 loop: CASSQAGTAFF. CDR3 coding DNA: TGTGCCAGCAGCCAAGCAGGCACAGCTTTCTTT. Supplemented by reference TRBV3-1 and TRBJ1-1, the full variable domain reads DTAVSQTPKYLVTQMGNDKSIKCEQNLGHDTMYWYKQDSKKFLKIMFSYNNKELIINETVPNRFSPKSPDKAHLNLHINSLELGDSAVYFCASSQAGTAFFGQGTRLTVV.

This clonotype has at least ten counts. V is TRBV20-1 and J is TRBJ1-6, with D perhaps TRBD1 (6 bases). CDR3 length: 13 residues. Germline lookup yields CDR1 DFQATT and CDR2 SNEGSKA (reference sequence). V was trimmed by 5 bases and J by 4 bases, leaving 9 bases between them. The CDR3 here is CSAGDTYNSPLHF. CDR3 nucleotide sequence: TGCAGTGCTGGGGACACGTATAATTCACCCCTCCACTTT.

V is TRBV2 and J is TRBJ1-5, with 7 bases fitting TRBD1. CDR1 is SNHLY, CDR2 FYNNEI, per germline. The CDR3 is 15 amino acids. Germline trimming cut 4 bases from V and 6 bases from J; bases unmatched to any gene: 9. The CDR3 reads CASSVGGGAGQPQHF. CDR3 DNA sequence: TGTGCCAGCAGTGTTGGAGGGGGCGCGGGTCAGCCCCAGCATTTT. The full variable domain, rest sourced from reference TRBV2 and TRBJ1-5, is EPEVTQTPSHQVTQMGQEVILRCVPISNHLYFYWYRQILGQKVEFLVSFYNNEISEKSEIFDDQFSVERPDGSNFTLKIRSTKLEDSAMYFCASSVGGGAGQPQHFGDGTRLSIL.